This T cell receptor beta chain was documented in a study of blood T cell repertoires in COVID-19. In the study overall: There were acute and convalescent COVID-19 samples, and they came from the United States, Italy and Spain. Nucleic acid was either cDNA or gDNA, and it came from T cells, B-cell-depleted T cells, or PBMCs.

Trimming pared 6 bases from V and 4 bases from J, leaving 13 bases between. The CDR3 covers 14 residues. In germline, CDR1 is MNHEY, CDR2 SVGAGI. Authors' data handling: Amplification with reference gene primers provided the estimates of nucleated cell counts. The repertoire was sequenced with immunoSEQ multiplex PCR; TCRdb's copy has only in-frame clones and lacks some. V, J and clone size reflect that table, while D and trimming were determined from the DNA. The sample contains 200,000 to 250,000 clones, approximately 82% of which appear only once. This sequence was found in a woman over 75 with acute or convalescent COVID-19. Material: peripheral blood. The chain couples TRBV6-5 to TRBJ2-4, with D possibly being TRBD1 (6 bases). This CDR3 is CASSPRTEKNIQYF. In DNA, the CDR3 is TGTGCCAGCAGCCCACGGACAGAAAAAAACATTCAGTACTTC.